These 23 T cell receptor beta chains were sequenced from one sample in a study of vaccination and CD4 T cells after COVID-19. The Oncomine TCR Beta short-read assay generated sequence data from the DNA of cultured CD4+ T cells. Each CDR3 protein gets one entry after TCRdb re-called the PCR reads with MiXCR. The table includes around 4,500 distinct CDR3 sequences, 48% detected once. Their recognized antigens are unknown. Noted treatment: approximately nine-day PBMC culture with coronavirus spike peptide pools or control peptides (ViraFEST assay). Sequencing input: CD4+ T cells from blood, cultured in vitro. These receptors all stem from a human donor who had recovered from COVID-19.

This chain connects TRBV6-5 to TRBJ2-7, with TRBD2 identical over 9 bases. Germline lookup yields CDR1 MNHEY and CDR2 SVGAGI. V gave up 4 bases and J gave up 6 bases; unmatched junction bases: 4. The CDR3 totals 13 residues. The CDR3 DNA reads TGTGCCAGCAGTTCTAGCGGGGAGGTCGAGCAGTACTTC. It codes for CASSSSGEVEQYF.

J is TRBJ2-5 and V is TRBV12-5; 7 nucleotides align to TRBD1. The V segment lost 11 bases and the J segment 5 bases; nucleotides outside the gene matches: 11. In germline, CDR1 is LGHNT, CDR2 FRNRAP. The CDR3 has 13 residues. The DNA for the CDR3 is TGTGCTTGCATGAAGGGGGCCGGGGAGACCCAGTACTTC. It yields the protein CACMKGAGETQYF.

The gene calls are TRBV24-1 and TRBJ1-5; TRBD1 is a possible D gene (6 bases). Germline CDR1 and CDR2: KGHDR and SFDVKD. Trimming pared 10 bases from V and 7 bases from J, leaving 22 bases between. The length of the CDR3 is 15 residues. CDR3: CATSPGQGFGQPQHF. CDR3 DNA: TGTGCCACGTCGCCCGGCCAGGGGTTCGGACAGCCCCAGCATTTT.

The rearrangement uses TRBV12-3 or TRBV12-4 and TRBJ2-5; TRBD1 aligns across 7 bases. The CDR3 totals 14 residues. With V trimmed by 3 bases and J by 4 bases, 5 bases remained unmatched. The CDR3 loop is CASSFTGDGETQYF. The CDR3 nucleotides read TGTGCCAGCAGTTTCACAGGGGATGGAGAGACCCAGTACTTC.

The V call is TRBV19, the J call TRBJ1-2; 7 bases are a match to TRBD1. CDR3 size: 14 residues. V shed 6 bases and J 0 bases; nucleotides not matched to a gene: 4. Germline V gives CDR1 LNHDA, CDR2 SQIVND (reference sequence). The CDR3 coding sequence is TGTGCCAGTAGGGGGACAGAGTCTAACTATGGCTACACCTTC. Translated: CASRGTESNYGYTF.

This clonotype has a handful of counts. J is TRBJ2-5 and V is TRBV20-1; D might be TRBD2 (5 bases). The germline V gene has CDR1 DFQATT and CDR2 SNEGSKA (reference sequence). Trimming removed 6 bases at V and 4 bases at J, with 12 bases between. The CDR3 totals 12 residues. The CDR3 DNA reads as TGCAGTGCCCTCGCCGCGGGAGAGACCCAGTACTTC. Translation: CSALAAGETQYF.

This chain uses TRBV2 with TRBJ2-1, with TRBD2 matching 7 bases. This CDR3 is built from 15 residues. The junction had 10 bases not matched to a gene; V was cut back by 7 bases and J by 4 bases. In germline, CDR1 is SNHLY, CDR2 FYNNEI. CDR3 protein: CASIVGGGVYNEQFF. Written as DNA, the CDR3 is TGTGCCAGCATTGTTGGCGGGGGAGTTTACAATGAGCAGTTCTTC.

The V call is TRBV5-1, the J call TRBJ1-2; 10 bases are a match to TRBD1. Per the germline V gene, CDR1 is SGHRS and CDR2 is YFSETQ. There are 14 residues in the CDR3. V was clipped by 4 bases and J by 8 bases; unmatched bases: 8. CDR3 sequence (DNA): TGCGCCAGCAGCCCGGAGGACAGGGGGGGAGGCTACACCTTC. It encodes CASSPEDRGGGYTF.

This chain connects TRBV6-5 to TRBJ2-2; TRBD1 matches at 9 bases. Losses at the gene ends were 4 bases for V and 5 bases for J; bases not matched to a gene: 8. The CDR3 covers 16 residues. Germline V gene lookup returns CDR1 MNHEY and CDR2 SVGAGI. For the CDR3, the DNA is TGTGCCAGCAGTTCCCCGGACAGGGGAGAGACCGGGGAGCTGTTTTTT. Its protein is CASSSPDRGETGELFF.

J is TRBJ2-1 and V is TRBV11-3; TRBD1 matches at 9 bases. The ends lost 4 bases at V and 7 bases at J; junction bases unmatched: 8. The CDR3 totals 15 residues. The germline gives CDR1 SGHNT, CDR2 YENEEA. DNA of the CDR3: TGTGCCAGCAGCTCCGGACAGGGGTCGGGGAATGAGCAGTTCTTC. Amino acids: CASSSGQGSGNEQFF.

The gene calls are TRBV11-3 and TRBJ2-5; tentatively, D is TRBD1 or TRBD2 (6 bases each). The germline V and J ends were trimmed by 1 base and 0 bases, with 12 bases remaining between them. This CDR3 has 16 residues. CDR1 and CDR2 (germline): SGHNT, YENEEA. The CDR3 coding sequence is TGTGCCAGCAGCTTAGGGGGGCGGGGTAACCAAGAGACCCAGTACTTC. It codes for CASSLGGRGNQETQYF. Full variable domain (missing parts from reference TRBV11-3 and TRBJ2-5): EAGVVQSPRYKIIEKKQPVAFWCNPISGHNTLYWYLQNLGQGPELLIRYENEEAVDDSQLPKDRFSAERLKGVDSTLKIQPAELGDSAVYLCASSLGGRGNQETQYFGPGTRLLVL.

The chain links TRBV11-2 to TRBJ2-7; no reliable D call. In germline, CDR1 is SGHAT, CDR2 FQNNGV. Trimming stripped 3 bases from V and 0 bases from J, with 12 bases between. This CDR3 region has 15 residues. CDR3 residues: CASSLVSVLSYEQYF. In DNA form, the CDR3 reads TGTGCCAGCAGCTTGGTATCGGTCCTCTCCTACGAGCAGTACTTC. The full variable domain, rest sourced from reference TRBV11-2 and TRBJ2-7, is EAGVAQSPRYKIIEKRQSVAFWCNPISGHATLYWYQQILGQGPKLLIQFQNNGVVDDSQLPKDRFSAERLKGVDSTLKIQPAKLEDSAVYLCASSLVSVLSYEQYFGPGTRLTVT.

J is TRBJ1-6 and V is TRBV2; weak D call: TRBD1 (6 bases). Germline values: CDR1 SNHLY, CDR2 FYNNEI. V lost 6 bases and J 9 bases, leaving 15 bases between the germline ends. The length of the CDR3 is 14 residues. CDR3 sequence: CASSDQGKGSPLHF. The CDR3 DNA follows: TGTGCCAGCAGCGACCAGGGGAAGGGTTCACCCCTCCACTTT.

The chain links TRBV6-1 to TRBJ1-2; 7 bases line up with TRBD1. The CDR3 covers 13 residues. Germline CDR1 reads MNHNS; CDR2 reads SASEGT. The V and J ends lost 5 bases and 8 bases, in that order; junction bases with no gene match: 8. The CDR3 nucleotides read TGTGCCAGCAGTCAAGGACAGGCGGGCGGCTACACCTTC. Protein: CASSQGQAGGYTF.

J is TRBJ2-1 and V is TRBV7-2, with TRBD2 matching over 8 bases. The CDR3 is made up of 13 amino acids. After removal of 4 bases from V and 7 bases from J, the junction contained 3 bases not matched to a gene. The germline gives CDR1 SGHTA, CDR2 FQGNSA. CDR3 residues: CASSSREGNEQFF. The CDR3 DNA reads TGTGCCAGCAGCTCACGGGAGGGGAATGAGCAGTTCTTC.

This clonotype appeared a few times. CDR3 sequence: CSTFSGTSAYNEQFF. CDR3 in DNA: TGCAGTACATTCTCCGGGACTAGCGCCTACAATGAGCAGTTCTTC. V is TRBV20-1 and J is TRBJ2-1; 10 positions agree with TRBD2. The CDR3 runs 15 residues. The ends lost 8 bases at V and 2 bases at J; junction bases unmatched: 9. The V gene's germline CDR1 is DFQATT and CDR2 SNEGSKA (reference sequence).

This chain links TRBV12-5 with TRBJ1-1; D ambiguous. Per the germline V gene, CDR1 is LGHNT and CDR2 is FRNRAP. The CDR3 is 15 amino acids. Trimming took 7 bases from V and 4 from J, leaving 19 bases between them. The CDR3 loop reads CASASPFGEATEAFF. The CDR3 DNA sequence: TGTGCTAGTGCCTCACCCTTTGGGGAGGCCACTGAAGCTTTCTTT. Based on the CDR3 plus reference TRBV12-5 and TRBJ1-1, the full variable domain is DARVTQTPRHKVTEMGQEVTMRCQPILGHNTVFWYRQTMMQGLELLAYFRNRAPLDDSGMPKDRFSAEMPDATLATLKIQPSEPRDSAVYFCASASPFGEATEAFFGQGTRLTVV.

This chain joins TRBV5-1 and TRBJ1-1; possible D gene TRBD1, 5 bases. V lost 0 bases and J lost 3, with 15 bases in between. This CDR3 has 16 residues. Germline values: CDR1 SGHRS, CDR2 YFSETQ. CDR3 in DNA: TGCGCCAGCAGCTTGGGGCTTTGGGGGAAGGACACTGAAGCTTTCTTT. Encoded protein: CASSLGLWGKDTEAFF.

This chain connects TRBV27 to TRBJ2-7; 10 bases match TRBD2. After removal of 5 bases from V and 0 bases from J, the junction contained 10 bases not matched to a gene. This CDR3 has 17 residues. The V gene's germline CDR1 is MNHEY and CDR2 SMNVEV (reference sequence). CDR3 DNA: TGTGCCAGCAGTAGACTAGCGGGTTCCTTAAGCTCCTACGAGCAGTACTTC. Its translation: CASSRLAGSLSSYEQYF.

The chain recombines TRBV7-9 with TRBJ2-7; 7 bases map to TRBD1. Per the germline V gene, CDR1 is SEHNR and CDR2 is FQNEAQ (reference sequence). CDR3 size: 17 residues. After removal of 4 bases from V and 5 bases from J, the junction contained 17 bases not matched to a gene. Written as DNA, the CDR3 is TGTGCCAGCAGCTCCAGTAGAAGGGGGCTTACTCTGGACGAGCAGTACTTC. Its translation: CASSSSRRGLTLDEQYF.

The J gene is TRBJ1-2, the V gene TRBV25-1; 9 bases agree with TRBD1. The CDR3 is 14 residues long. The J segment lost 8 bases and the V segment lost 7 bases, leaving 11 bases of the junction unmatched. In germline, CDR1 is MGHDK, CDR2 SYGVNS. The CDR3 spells CASTGTGIRTGYTF. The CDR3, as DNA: TGTGCCAGCACCGGGACAGGGATAAGGACCGGCTACACCTTC.

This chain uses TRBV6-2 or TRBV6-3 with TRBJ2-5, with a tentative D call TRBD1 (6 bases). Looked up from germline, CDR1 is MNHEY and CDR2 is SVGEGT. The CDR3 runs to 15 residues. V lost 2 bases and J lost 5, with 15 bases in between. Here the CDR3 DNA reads TGTGCCAGCAGTTACCTTCCAGGGGAAGGTGAGACCCAGTACTTC. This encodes CASSYLPGEGETQYF.

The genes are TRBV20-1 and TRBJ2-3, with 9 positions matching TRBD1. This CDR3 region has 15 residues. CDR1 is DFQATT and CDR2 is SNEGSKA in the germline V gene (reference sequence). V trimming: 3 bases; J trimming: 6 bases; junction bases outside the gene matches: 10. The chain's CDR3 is CSASTGGSQADTQYF. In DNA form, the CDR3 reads TGCAGTGCTAGCACAGGGGGCTCACAAGCGGATACGCAGTATTTT.